These 5 T cell receptor beta chains originate from one sample sequenced in a study of cytotoxic CD8 clonotypes in ibrutinib-treated CLL. Profiling relied on immunoSEQ multiplex PCR, and the TCRdb table lists in-frame clones only, not all of them. The sample has approximately 200,000 clones; roughly 72% are singletons. The specimen comprised PBMCs, sampled after 24 months of ibrutinib treatment. Source of these receptors: a human donor with chronic lymphocytic leukemia.

V gene TRBV10-1 combines with J gene TRBJ1-2, with TRBD1 matching over 8 bases. The CDR3 has 17 amino acids. Germline V gene lookup returns CDR1 WNHNN and CDR2 SYGVQD (reference sequence). The ends lost 5 bases at V and 0 bases at J; junction bases unmatched: 11. CDR3 DNA: TGCGCCAGCAGTCGTTCCCAGGACAGGGAGTCTAACTATGGCTACACCTTC. Amino acid sequence: CASSRSQDRESNYGYTF.

The chain carries TRBV5-1 and TRBJ2-7; 8 nucleotides match TRBD1. The CDR3 runs 13 residues. V shed 4 bases, J shed 6 bases, and the junction held 6 bases outside the gene matches. CDR1 SGHRS and CDR2 YFSETQ come from the germline V gene. The CDR3 bases are TGCGCCAGCAGCCGTGACAGGGGCGGCGAGCAGTACTTC. It translates to CASSRDRGGEQYF.

The V and J genes are TRBV28 and TRBJ1-2, with unresolved D. V lost 6 bases to trimming and J lost 4 bases, with 9 bases between them. Looked up from germline, CDR1 is MDHEN and CDR2 is SYDVKM. This CDR3 has 12 amino acids. CDR3 amino acids: CASSLTAYGYTF. CDR3 coding DNA: TGTGCCAGCAGCCTGACCGCCTATGGCTACACCTTC.

This clone has a handful of counts. V usage is TRBV10-3 and J usage is TRBJ1-5, with D possibly matching TRBD1 (5 bases). The germline V and J ends were trimmed by 4 bases and 7 bases, with 14 bases remaining between them. This CDR3 is built from 14 residues. The germline V gene encodes CDR1 ENHRY and CDR2 SYGVKD. Written as DNA, the CDR3 is TGTGCCATCAGTGCTGGGCAGGGATCGCAGCCCCAGCATTTT. Amino acids: CAISAGQGSQPQHF.

The chain joins TRBV7-9 to TRBJ2-3; 13 bases map to TRBD2. The CDR3 sequence is 16 residues long. V lost 5 bases, J lost 4 bases, and 6 bases stayed unmatched. Germline V lookup: CDR1 SEHNR, CDR2 FQNEAQ (reference sequence). Here the CDR3 reads CASSEGLAGVPDTQYF. In DNA form, the CDR3 reads TGTGCCAGCAGCGAAGGACTAGCGGGAGTCCCAGATACGCAGTATTTT.